Described below is a single TCR beta chain sequence and its context. Its antigen is currently unknown. The PCR used 60 Vbeta and 13 Jbeta primers. The repertoire was sequenced with immunoSEQ multiplex PCR; TCRdb's copy has only in-frame clones and lacks some. The table lists fewer than 90,000 clones, around 79% of them singletons. The data belong to a study of cytomegalovirus exposure and HLA in healthy donors. Study-wide points: The records held CMV serostatus as the only immune exposure information. The authors later found TCR association rates varying by HLA locus, with DRB1 most and HLA-C fewest.

This sequence originates from a woman in her thirties or forties in good health and CMV-seropositive. The source material was PBMCs.

The DNA of the CDR3 is TGTGCCAGCAGTAGGAGGAAAAGTGTTGGCAATCAGCCCCAGCATTTT. This sequence encodes CASSRRKSVGNQPQHF. The chain recombines TRBV5-6 with TRBJ1-5; D gene ambiguous. CDR1 SGHDT and CDR2 YYEEEE come from the germline V gene. CDR3 length: 16 residues. Trimming shortened V by 5 bases and J by 2 bases, and 17 bases separated the two germline ends.